The TCR beta chain under discussion was sequenced for a study of T-cell reconstitution after alpha-beta-depleted transplantation in children. Only a few counts were recorded for this clonotype. For TCRbeta, the library was prepared with unique molecular identifiers. TCRdb reprocessed the PCR reads with MiXCR, giving one entry per CDR3 protein. Of approximately 640,000 distinct CDR3 sequences listed, 16% are singletons. The CDR3 sequence is 15 residues long. V was trimmed by 0 bases and J by 3 bases, leaving 12 bases between them. Germline lookup yields CDR1 SGHVS and CDR2 FQNEAQ. This receptor was obtained from a human donor who donated a stem cell graft to a child with acute myeloid leukemia. The chain links TRBV7-8 to TRBJ2-7; D is unclear. The sequences come from PBMCs from the stem cell graft donor, collected from the stem cell graft. CDR3 protein: CASSLAADVYYEQYV. CDR3 nucleotides: TGTGCCAGCAGCTTAGCGGCGGATGTGTACTACGAGCAGTACGTC.